The entry below gives a single T cell receptor (beta chain) sequence along with its context. The antigen remains unidentified. Here immunoSEQ multiplex PCR was the method, and the copy in TCRdb shows in-frame clones only, minus some. The sample has about 77,000 clones; approximately 92% are singletons. The germline V gene encodes CDR1 MDHEN and CDR2 SYDVKM. There are 13 residues in the CDR3. The data originate from a study of graft-versus-host responses after intestinal transplantation. On the study more broadly: All recipients were given anti-thymocyte globulin induction, and tacrolimus and steroids were then administered for approximately 3 years.

Study findings and constraints: Detected in recipient marrow were GvH clones, some of which were first observed in ileum or blood.

The specimen was PBMCs, collected 98 days after intestinal transplantation. This sequence was found in a human patient who received an intestinal transplant, so some T cells may come from the graft donor. The chain employs TRBV28 and TRBJ2-5; TRBD2 aligns across 11 bases. The DNA end lines up better with TRBJ2-7; the J call may be wrong. The CDR3 sequence: CASRLAGSYEQYF. The CDR3 region has the DNA TGTGCCAGTAGACTAGCGGGGAGCTACGAGCAGTACTTC.